This T cell receptor beta chain was observed in a study of PD-L1 blockade in urothelial cancer. Data came from immunoSEQ multiplex PCR; TCRdb stores just in-frame clones and leaves some out. Here the sample spans about 74,000 clones, under 90% being singletons. The source of this sequence is a man in his 70s with urothelial cancer. The material sequenced was PBMCs, taken around atezolizumab (anti-PD-L1) treatment.

Here the CDR3 reads CASSLGQDYLSYEQYF. The CDR3 DNA follows: TGTGCCAGCAGTCTCGGACAGGACTACCTTTCCTACGAGCAGTACTTC. The chain joins TRBV28 to TRBJ2-7, with D perhaps matching TRBD1 (7 bases). Per germline, CDR1 MDHEN and CDR2 SYDVKM. The CDR3 length is 16 residues. The ends were cut back, 5 bases at V and 1 base at J, with 18 bases in the middle.